This T cell receptor beta chain was profiled in a study of cytomegalovirus exposure and HLA in healthy donors. The CDR3 runs 14 residues. Germline V gene sequence: CDR1 SNHLY, CDR2 FYNNEI. Trimming pared 6 bases from V and 0 bases from J, leaving 6 bases between. This clone appeared a few times. Its specificity is not known. The PCR was carried out with 60 Vbeta primers and 13 Jbeta primers. Method: immunoSEQ multiplex PCR; TCRdb's copy keeps in-frame clones and lacks some. The data hold about 130,000 clones, with 80% observed a single time. Study-wide findings and caveats: At a 0.05 false discovery rate, a later analysis found 16,951 TCR beta sequences to be associated with HLA alleles. Among the sequence variants, a highly shared cluster was likely an artifact of sequencing.

The V gene is TRBV2, the J gene TRBJ1-6; D is uncertain. Sequencing input: PBMCs. The TCR comes from a female donor in good health and CMV-seronegative. This chain's CDR3 is CASRGSSYNSPLHF. The CDR3 DNA sequence: TGTGCCAGCAGGGGGAGCTCCTATAATTCACCCCTCCACTTT.